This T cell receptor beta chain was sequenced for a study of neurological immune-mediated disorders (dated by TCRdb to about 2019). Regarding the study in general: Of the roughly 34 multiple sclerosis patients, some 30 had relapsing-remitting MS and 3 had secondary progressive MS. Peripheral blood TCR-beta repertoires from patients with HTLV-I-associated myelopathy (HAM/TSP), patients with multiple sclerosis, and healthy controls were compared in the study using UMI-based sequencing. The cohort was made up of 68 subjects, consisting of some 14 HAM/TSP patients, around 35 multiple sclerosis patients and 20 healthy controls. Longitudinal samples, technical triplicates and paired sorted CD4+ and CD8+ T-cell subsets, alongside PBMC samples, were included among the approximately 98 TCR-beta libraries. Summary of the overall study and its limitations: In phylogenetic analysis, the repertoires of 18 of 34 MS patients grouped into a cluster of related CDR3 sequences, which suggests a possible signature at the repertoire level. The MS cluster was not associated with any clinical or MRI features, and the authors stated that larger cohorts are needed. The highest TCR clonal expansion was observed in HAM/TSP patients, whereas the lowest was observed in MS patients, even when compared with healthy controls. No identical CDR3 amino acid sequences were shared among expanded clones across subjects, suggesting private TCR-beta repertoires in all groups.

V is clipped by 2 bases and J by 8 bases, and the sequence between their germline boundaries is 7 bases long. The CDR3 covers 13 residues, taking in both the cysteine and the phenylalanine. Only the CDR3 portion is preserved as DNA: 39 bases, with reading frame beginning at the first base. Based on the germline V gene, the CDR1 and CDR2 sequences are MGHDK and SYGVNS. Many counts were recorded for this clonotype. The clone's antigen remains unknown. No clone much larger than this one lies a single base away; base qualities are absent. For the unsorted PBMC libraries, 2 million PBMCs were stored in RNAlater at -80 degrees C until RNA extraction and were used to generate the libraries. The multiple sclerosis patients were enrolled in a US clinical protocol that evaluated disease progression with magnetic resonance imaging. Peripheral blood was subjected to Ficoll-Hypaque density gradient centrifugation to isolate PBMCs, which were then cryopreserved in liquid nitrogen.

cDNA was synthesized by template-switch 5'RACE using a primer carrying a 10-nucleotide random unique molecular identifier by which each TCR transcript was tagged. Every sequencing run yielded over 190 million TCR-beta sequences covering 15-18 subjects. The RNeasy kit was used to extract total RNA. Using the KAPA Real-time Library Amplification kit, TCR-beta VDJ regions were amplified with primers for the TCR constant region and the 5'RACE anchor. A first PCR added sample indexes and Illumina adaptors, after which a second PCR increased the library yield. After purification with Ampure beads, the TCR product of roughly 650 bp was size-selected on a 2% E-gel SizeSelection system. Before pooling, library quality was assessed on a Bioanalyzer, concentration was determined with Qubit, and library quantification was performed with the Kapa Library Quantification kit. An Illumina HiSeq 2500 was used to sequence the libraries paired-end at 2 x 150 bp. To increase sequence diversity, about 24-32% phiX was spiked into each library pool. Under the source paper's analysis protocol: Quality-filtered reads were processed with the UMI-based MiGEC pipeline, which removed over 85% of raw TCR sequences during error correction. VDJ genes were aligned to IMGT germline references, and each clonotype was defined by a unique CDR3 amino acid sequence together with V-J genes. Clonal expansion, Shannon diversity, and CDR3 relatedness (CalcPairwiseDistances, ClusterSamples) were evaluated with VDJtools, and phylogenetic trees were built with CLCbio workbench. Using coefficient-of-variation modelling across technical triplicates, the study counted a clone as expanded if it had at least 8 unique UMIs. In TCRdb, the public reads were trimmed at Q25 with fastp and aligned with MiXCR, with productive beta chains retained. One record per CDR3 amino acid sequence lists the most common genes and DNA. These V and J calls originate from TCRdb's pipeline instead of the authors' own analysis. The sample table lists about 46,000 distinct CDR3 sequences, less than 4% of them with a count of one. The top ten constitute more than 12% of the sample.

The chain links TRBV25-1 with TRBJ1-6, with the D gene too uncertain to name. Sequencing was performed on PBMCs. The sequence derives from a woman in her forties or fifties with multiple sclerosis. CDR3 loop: CASSENLDSPLHF. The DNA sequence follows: TGTGCCAGCAGTGAAAATTTGGATTCACCCCTCCACTTT.